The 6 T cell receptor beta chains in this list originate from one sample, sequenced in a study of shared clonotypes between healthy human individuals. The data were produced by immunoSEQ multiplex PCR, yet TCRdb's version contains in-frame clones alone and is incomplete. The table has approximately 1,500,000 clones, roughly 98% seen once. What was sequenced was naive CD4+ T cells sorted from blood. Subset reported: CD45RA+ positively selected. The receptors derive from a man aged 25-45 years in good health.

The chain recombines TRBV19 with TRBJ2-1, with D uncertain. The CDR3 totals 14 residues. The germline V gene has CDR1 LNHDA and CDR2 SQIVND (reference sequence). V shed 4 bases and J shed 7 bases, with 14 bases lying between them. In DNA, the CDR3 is TGTGCCAGTAGTAGCGCCCAAATTACTAATGAGCAGTTCTTC. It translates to CASSSAQITNEQFF.

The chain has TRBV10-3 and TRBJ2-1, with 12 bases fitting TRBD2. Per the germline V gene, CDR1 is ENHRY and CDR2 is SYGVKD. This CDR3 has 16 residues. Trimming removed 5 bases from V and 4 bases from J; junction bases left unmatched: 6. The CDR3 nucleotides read TGTGCCATCAGTTCCCCGGGACTAGCGGGTTACAATGAGCAGTTCTTC. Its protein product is CAISSPGLAGYNEQFF.

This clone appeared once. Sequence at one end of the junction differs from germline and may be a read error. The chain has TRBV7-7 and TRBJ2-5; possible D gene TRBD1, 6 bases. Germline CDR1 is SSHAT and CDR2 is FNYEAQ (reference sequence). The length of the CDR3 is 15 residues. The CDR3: CASSLETGRLETQYF. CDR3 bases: TGTGCTAGCAGCTTAGAAACAGGGCGTTTGGAGACCCAGTACTTC.

DNA for the CDR3: TGTGCCAGCAGCTTGAAGGCGGGAGGCTCAGATACGCAGTATTTT. It yields the protein CASSLKAGGSDTQYF. The chain links TRBV5-4 to TRBJ2-3; 8 bases are a match to TRBD2. CDR3 length equals 15 residues. V trimming: 1 base; J trimming: 4 bases; junction bases outside the gene matches: 5. Germline V gives CDR1 SGHNT, CDR2 YYREEE (reference sequence).

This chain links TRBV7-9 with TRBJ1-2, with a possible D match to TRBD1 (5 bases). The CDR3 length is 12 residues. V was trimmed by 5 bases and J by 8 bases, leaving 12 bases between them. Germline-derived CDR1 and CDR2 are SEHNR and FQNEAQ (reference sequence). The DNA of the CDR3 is TGTGCCAGCAGCCCAGGGCGTACCGGCTACACCTTC. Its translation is CASSPGRTGYTF.

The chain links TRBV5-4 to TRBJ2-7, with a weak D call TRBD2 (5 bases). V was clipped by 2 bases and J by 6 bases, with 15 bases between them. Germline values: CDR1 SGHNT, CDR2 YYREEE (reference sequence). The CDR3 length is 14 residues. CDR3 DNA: TGTGCCAGCAGCTTCCTCCTAGCACCTAGCGAGCAGTACTTC. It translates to CASSFLLAPSEQYF.